The clone carrying this T cell receptor (beta chain) was detected only a few times. V dropped 5 bases and J dropped 4; count of bases not matched to a gene: 8. The germline V gene has CDR1 SGHRS and CDR2 YFSETQ. The CDR3 covers 15 residues. This specimen comes from a study of blood T cells in healthy people across ages. The use of a sample-barcoded 5' primer and a J-beta primer mix characterized a second PCR of about 7 to 12 cycles. MiXCR, run by TCRdb on the 5' RACE reads, gives a single entry per CDR3 protein. The table lists about 1,500,000 distinct CDR3 sequences, roughly 27% of them singletons. The receptor was isolated from a woman in her 30s in good health. Sequencing input: blood. The chain carries TRBV5-1 and TRBJ1-2, with 10 nucleotides matching TRBD1. CDR3 sequence (DNA): TGCGCCAGCAGGCCTAGACAGGGGGCCTTCTATGGCTACACCTTC. This translates into CASRPRQGAFYGYTF.